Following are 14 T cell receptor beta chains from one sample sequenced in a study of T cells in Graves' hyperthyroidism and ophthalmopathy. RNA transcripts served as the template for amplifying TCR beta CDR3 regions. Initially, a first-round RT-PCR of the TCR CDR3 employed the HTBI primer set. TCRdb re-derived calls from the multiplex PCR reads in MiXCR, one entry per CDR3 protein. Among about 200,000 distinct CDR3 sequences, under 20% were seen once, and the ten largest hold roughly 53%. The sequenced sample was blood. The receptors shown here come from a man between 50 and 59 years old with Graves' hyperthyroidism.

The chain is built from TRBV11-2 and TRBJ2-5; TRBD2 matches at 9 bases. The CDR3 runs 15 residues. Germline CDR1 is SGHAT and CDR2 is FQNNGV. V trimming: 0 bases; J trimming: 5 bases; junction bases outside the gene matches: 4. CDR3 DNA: TGTGCCAGCAGCTTAGATAGCGCGGGGGGGGAGACCCAGTACTTC. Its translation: CASSLDSAGGETQYF.

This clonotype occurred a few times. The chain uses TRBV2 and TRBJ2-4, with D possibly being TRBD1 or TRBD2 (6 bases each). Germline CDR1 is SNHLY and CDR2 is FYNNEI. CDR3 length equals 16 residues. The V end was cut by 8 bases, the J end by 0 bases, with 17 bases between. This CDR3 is CASGSLGGLAKNIQYF. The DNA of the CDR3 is TGTGCCAGCGGATCCCTAGGGGGACTAGCCAAAAACATTCAGTACTTC.

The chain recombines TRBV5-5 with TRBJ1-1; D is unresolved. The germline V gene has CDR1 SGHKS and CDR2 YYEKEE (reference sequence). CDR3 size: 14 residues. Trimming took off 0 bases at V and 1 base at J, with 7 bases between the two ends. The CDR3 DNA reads TGTGCCAGCAGCTTGGCCTCTTGGAACACTGAAGCTTTCTTT. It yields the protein CASSLASWNTEAFF.

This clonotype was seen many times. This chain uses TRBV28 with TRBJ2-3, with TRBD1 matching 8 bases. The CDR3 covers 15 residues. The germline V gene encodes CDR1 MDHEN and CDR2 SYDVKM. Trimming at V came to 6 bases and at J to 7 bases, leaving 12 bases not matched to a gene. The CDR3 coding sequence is TGTGCCAGCAGCCCCCTGTTCAGGGGGCGAAATACGCAGTATTTT. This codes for CASSPLFRGRNTQYF.

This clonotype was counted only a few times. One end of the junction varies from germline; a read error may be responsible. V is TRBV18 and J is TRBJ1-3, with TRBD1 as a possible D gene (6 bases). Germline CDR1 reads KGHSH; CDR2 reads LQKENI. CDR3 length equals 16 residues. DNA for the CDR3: TGTGCCAGCTCACCTGGACAGATCGGCTCTGGAAGCACCATATATTTT. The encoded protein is CASSPGQIGSGSTIYF. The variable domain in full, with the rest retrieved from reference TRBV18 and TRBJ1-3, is NAGVMQNPRHLVRRRGQEARLRCSPMKGHSHVYWYRQLPEEGLKFMVYLQKENIIDESGMPKERFSAEFPKEGPSILRIQQVVRGDSAAYFCASSPGQIGSGSTIYFGEGSWLTVV.

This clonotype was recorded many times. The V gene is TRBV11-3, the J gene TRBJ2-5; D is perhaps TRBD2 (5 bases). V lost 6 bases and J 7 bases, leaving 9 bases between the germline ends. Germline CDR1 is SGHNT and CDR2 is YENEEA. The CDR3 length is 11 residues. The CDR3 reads CASRAGVTQYF. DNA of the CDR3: TGTGCCAGCAGGGCCGGGGTGACCCAGTACTTC.

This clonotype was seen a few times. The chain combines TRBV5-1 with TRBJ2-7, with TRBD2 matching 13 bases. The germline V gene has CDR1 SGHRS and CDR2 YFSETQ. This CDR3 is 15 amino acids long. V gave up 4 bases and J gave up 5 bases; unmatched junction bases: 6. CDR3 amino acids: CASSERLAGGNEQYF. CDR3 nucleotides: TGCGCCAGCAGCGAAAGACTAGCGGGAGGCAACGAGCAGTACTTC.

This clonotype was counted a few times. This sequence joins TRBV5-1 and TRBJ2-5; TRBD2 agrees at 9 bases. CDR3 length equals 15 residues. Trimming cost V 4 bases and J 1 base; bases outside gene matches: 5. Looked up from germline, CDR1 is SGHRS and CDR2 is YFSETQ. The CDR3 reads CASSLAGHIQETQYF. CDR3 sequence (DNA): TGCGCCAGCAGCCTAGCGGGGCATATCCAAGAGACCCAGTACTTC.

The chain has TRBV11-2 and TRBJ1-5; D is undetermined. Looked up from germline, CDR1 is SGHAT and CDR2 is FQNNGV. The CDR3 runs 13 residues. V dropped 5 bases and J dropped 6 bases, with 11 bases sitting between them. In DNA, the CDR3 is TGTGCCAGCAGCCGCTCAGAAAGTCAGCCCCAGCATTTT. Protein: CASSRSESQPQHF.

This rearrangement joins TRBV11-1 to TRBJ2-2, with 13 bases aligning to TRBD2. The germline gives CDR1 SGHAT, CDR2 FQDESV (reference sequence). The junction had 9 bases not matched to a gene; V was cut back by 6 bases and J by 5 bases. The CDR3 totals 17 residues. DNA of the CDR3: TGTGCCAGCAGACCTCGACTAGCGGGAGGAGGGACCGGGGAGCTGTTTTTT. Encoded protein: CASRPRLAGGGTGELFF.

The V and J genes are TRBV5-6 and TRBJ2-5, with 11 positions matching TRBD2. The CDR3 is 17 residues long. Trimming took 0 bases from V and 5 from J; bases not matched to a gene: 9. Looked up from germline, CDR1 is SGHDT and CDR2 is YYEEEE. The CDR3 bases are TGTGCCAGCAGCTTGGGGGAACTAGCGGGAGTGAAGGAGACCCAGTACTTC. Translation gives CASSLGELAGVKETQYF.

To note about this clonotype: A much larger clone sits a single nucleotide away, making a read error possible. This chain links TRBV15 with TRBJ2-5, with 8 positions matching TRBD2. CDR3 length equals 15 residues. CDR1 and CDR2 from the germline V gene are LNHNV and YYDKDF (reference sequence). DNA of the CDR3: TGTGCCACCATCAGAGATGACGGGAGGGGAGAGACCCAGTACTTC. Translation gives CATIRDDGRGETQYF.

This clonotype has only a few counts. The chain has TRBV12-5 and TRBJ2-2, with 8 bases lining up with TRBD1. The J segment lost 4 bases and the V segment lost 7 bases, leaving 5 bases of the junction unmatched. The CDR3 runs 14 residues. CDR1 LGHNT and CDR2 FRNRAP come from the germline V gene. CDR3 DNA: TGTGCTAGTGCTCAGACAGGGGTCACCGGGGAGCTGTTTTTT. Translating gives CASAQTGVTGELFF.

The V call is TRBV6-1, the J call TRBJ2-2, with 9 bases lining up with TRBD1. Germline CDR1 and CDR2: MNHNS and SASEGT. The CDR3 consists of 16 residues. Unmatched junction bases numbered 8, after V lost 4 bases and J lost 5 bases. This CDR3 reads CASSVRGTGWTGELFF. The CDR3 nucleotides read TGTGCCAGCAGTGTCCGCGGGACAGGGTGGACCGGGGAGCTGTTTTTT.